What follows is one T cell receptor beta chain and its context. Clones were sequenced by immunoSEQ multiplex PCR, and TCRdb holds only the in-frame ones, with some missing. This table holds approximately 44,000 clones, less than 90% found once. The source of the sample is a study of OX40 agonist ivuxolimab in advanced cancers. Study in general: Patients took ivuxolimab, an agonistic anti-OX40 (CD134) antibody.

CDR3 length: 14 residues. The V gene's germline CDR1 is ENHRY and CDR2 SYGVKD. Trimming took 8 bases from V and 7 from J; bases not matched to a gene: 11. Sequenced material: CD4+ or CD8+ T cells sorted from blood, taken in a trial of the OX40 agonist ivuxolimab. The source is an adult with an advanced solid tumor such as melanoma, head and neck, liver or kidney cancer. V and J are TRBV10-3 and TRBJ1-2; 9 nucleotides line up with TRBD1. The CDR3 DNA follows: TGTGCCATCGATGAGAAACAGGGGGCTGGTGGCTACACCTTC. It is translated as CAIDEKQGAGGYTF.